The 23 T cell receptor beta chains listed next were all sequenced from one sample in a study of blood T cell repertoires in COVID-19 (dated by TCRdb to about 2020). Library creation used the immunoSEQ multiplex PCR assay. Here the immuneACCESS table is served through TCRdb, limited to in-frame sequences with V and J called. Missing clones are a known gap in these copies; in checked studies unresolved V genes cover under half, and the rest lacks a known reason. Within this sample are tens of thousands of clones, with about nine tenths of them counted one time only. 7.5% to 10% of the sample comes from the top ten. The specimen was peripheral blood. These receptors were taken from a woman between 40 and 50 years old with active COVID-19.

The V gene is TRBV4-2, the J gene TRBJ1-2, with a tentative D call TRBD1 (5 bases). The length of the CDR3 is 18 residues. Germline V gene sequence: CDR1 LGHNA, CDR2 YNFKEQ. V was clipped by 2 bases and J by 0 bases, with 19 bases between them. The chain's CDR3 is CASSQQGPVAWANYGYTF. The CDR3 nucleotides are TGTGCCAGCAGCCAACAGGGTCCGGTGGCGTGGGCTAACTATGGCTACACCTTC.

The chain carries TRBV12-5 and TRBJ2-3; 7 nucleotides agree with TRBD1. The CDR3 extends over 15 amino acids. V was pared by 6 bases and J by 2 bases, with 8 bases of the junction left unmatched. Looked up from germline, CDR1 is LGHNT and CDR2 is FRNRAP. CDR3 sequence: CASGSTGDLTDTQYF. The CDR3, as DNA: TGTGCTAGTGGCAGTACAGGGGACCTCACAGATACGCAGTATTTT.

The rearrangement uses TRBV7-8 and TRBJ2-3; 10 positions agree with TRBD2. Germline loops: CDR1 SGHVS, CDR2 FQNEAQ. CDR3 length equals 15 residues. V gave up 5 bases and J gave up 3 bases; unmatched junction bases: 5. This CDR3 reads CASSERGGRTDTQYF. DNA of the CDR3: TGTGCCAGCAGCGAGCGGGGGGGCCGGACAGATACGCAGTATTTT.

The rearrangement uses TRBV27 and TRBJ1-5; 9 bases are a match to TRBD1. Looked up from germline, CDR1 is MNHEY and CDR2 is SMNVEV (reference sequence). Trimming cost V 7 bases and J 4 bases; bases outside gene matches: 8. The CDR3 length is 15 residues. CDR3 sequence (DNA): TGTGCCAGCAAACTCGACAGGGGGGAGAATCAGCCCCAGCATTTT. Translated: CASKLDRGENQPQHF.

The chain is built from TRBV11-3 and TRBJ2-2; D might be TRBD2 (5 bases). V was trimmed by 5 bases and J by 4 bases, leaving 11 bases between them. Germline-derived CDR1 and CDR2 are SGHNT and YENEEA. The CDR3 is 14 amino acids. The CDR3 region has the DNA TGTGCCAGCAGCCCCAACCGGGGCACCGGGGAGCTGTTTTTT. It codes for CASSPNRGTGELFF.

This rearrangement joins TRBV7-6 to TRBJ1-1, with D perhaps matching TRBD1 (5 bases). CDR1 and CDR2 (germline): SGHVS, FNYEAQ. Trimming took off 5 bases at V and 3 bases at J, with 19 bases between the two ends. This CDR3 is built from 16 residues. The CDR3 DNA is TGTGCCAGCAGCCGGCTGTGGGGGGAGGTGGACACTGAAGCTTTCTTT. It encodes CASSRLWGEVDTEAFF.

In its sample, this clone was seen once. This chain joins TRBV6-2 or TRBV6-3 and TRBJ2-2, with 9 nucleotides matching TRBD2. The V segment lost 4 bases and the J segment 7 bases; nucleotides outside the gene matches: 10. CDR3 length: 16 amino acids. CDR1 MNHEY and CDR2 SVGEGT come from the germline V gene. Here the CDR3 DNA reads TGTGCCAGCAGTTGGGGGCGACTAGCGGTCAGCGGGGAGCTGTTTTTT. This translates into CASSWGRLAVSGELFF.

V is TRBV9 and J is TRBJ2-2; 8 bases are a match to TRBD2. Looked up from germline, CDR1 is SGDLS and CDR2 is YYNGEE. The V and J ends lost 3 bases and 5 bases, in that order; junction bases with no gene match: 6. CDR3 length: 15 residues. CDR3: CASSGSIAGTGELFF. CDR3 bases: TGTGCCAGCAGCGGCTCTATAGCGGGGACCGGGGAGCTGTTTTTT.

The chain links TRBV3-1 (or the pseudogene TRBV3-2) to TRBJ2-3; 7 bases are a match to TRBD2. Germline V lookup: CDR1 LGHDT, CDR2 YNNKEL (reference sequence). V lost 3 bases to trimming and J lost 1 base; unmatched junction nucleotides: 4. The CDR3 is 15 amino acids. The CDR3 DNA sequence: TGTGCCAGCAGCCATTTCAGCGGGGGCACAGATACGCAGTATTTT. This translates into CASSHFSGGTDTQYF.

The chain recombines TRBV5-1 with TRBJ1-3; 9 nucleotides agree with TRBD1. With 4 bases clipped from V and 4 bases from J, the junction kept 6 bases outside the gene matches. The CDR3 has 15 residues. Germline lookup yields CDR1 SGHRS and CDR2 YFSETQ. The CDR3 loop reads CASSQRTGEGNTIYF. The DNA for the CDR3 is TGCGCCAGCAGCCAGCGGACAGGGGAAGGAAACACCATATATTTT.

This rearrangement joins TRBV7-3 to TRBJ2-3, with TRBD2 matching 9 bases. This CDR3 has 18 amino acids. Losses at the gene ends were 1 base for V and 4 bases for J; bases not matched to a gene: 12. Germline V gene data show CDR1 as SGHTA and CDR2 as FQGTGA. DNA for the CDR3: TGTGCCAGCAGCTTAAACTTGGGCGGGGGGGCCTTTCCAGATACGCAGTATTTT. Translated, it gives CASSLNLGGGAFPDTQYF.

The genes are TRBV28 and TRBJ1-2; no firm D call. This CDR3 spans 14 amino acids. Trimming took 0 bases from V and 5 from J, leaving 10 bases between them. CDR1 MDHEN and CDR2 SYDVKM come from the germline V gene. The CDR3 nucleotides read TGTGCCAGCAGTTTATGGGCCGAGGGTTATGGCTACACCTTC. The encoded protein is CASSLWAEGYGYTF.

V gene TRBV7-9 combines with J gene TRBJ2-2, with D maybe TRBD2 (6 bases). This CDR3 comprises 15 residues. Trimming pared 2 bases from V and 4 bases from J, leaving 11 bases between. Germline assignment: CDR1 SEHNR and CDR2 FQNEAQ (reference sequence). CDR3 amino acids: CASSLIGGGTGELFF. CDR3 DNA: TGTGCCAGCAGCTTAATCGGGGGAGGCACCGGGGAGCTGTTTTTT.

V and J are TRBV7-3 and TRBJ1-1, with 10 bases aligning to TRBD1. J lost 3 bases, V lost 5 bases, and 6 bases had no gene match. Germline V gene sequence: CDR1 SGHTA, CDR2 FQGTGA. The CDR3 runs to 15 residues. The CDR3 spells CASSPLGTGDTEAFF. The CDR3 DNA sequence: TGTGCCAGCAGCCCTCTAGGGACAGGGGACACTGAAGCTTTCTTT.

The CDR3 DNA follows: TGCGCCAGCAGCTTGCAGGGGAGCGGCTCTGGAAACACCATATATTTT. Translating gives CASSLQGSGSGNTIYF. This chain links TRBV5-1 with TRBJ1-3, with D possibly matching TRBD1 (6 bases). This CDR3 is built from 16 residues. V lost 1 base and J 0 bases, leaving 11 bases between the germline ends. CDR1 is SGHRS and CDR2 is YFSETQ in the germline V gene.

The rearrangement joins TRBV7-2 to TRBJ1-2; tentative D call: TRBD1 (5 bases). CDR1 and CDR2 (germline): SGHTA, FQGNSA. The CDR3 length is 13 residues. Deletions cut 5 bases from V and 11 bases from J, with 18 bases between. CDR3 region: CASSPLFTGKYTF. The CDR3 region has the DNA TGTGCCAGCAGCCCGCTATTCACAGGAAAATACACCTTC.

This clone appeared once. The chain carries TRBV9 and TRBJ2-3, with 11 nucleotides matching TRBD2. The V gene's germline CDR1 is SGDLS and CDR2 YYNGEE. CDR3 size: 15 residues. The V segment lost 0 bases and the J segment 3 bases; nucleotides outside the gene matches: 0. DNA for the CDR3: TGTGCCAGCAGCGTAGGACTAGCGGGAACAGATACGCAGTATTTT. The encoded protein is CASSVGLAGTDTQYF.

As DNA, the CDR3 is TGTGCCAGCAGCCCGACAGGGGTGAGTGAGCAGTTCTTC. Translating gives CASSPTGVSEQFF. This chain connects TRBV11-2 to TRBJ2-1; TRBD1 aligns across 8 bases. Losses at the gene ends were 5 bases for V and 9 bases for J; bases not matched to a gene: 6. The CDR3 runs to 13 residues. Germline CDR1 SGHAT, CDR2 FQNNGV. The complete variable domain, with remaining parts taken from reference TRBV11-2 and TRBJ2-1, reads EAGVAQSPRYKIIEKRQSVAFWCNPISGHATLYWYQQILGQGPKLLIQFQNNGVVDDSQLPKDRFSAERLKGVDSTLKIQPAKLEDSAVYLCASSPTGVSEQFFGPGTRLTVL.

This sequence joins TRBV5-1 and TRBJ2-7, with a tentative D call TRBD2 (6 bases). Germline V gene data show CDR1 as SGHRS and CDR2 as YFSETQ. With 4 bases removed from V and 5 bases from J, the gap between germline ends came to 16 bases. CDR3 length: 14 amino acids. For the CDR3, the DNA is TGCGCCAGCAGCCTGGACGGAGGGGTCAACGAGCAGTACTTC. Amino acids: CASSLDGGVNEQYF.

J is TRBJ2-7 and V is TRBV14, with 7 bases lining up with TRBD1. The CDR3 runs to 14 residues. Germline lookup yields CDR1 SGHDN and CDR2 FVKESK. V trimming: 1 base; J trimming: 5 bases; junction bases outside the gene matches: 5. This chain's CDR3 is CASSQGRGPHEQYF. CDR3 DNA sequence: TGTGCCAGCAGCCAAGGAAGGGGGCCCCACGAGCAGTACTTC.

This clone has a handful of counts. CDR3 sequence (DNA): TGTGCCATCGGGCCACAGGCCATGAATCAGCCCCAGCATTTT. This gives the protein CAIGPQAMNQPQHF. The chain joins TRBV5-8 to TRBJ1-5; perhaps TRBD1 as D (5 bases). The V end was cut by 9 bases, the J end by 4 bases, with 17 bases between. This CDR3 is built from 14 residues. CDR1 and CDR2 (germline): SGHTS, YDEGEE.

The rearrangement uses TRBV5-6 and TRBJ2-1; weak D call: TRBD2 (5 bases). The CDR3 is 12 amino acids. V was pared by 4 bases and J by 10 bases, with 12 bases between. The germline V gene encodes CDR1 SGHDT and CDR2 YYEEEE. The CDR3 protein is CASSRDSSEQFF. CDR3 sequence (DNA): TGTGCCAGCAGCCGCGACTCTAGCGAGCAGTTCTTC.

The table lists this clone with a count of one. The chain uses TRBV11-2 and TRBJ2-3; TRBD2 matches 16 bases. The CDR3 is made up of 18 amino acids. Germline trimming cut 5 bases from V and 4 bases from J; bases unmatched to any gene: 9. Germline V lookup: CDR1 SGHAT, CDR2 FQNNGV. Written as DNA, the CDR3 is TGTGCCAGCAGCCGCGGGACTAGCGGGGGGGCAGTCGCAGATACGCAGTATTTT. It translates to CASSRGTSGGAVADTQYF.